Given below is one T cell receptor (beta chain) in context. These data come from a study of cytomegalovirus exposure and HLA in healthy donors. A multiplex PCR was run with 60 Vbeta primers and 13 Jbeta primers. TCRdb's copy holds only in-frame clones and misses some; the assay was immunoSEQ multiplex PCR. The data show 150,000 or so clones, with more than 70% seen just once and 2.5% to 3.5% held by the top ten. The CDR3 totals 12 residues. V was clipped by 5 bases and J by 8 bases, with 13 bases between them. Germline-derived CDR1 and CDR2 are SGHNT and YYREEE (reference sequence). The chain has TRBV5-4 and TRBJ1-2, with D possibly TRBD1 on 6 matching bases. The source material was PBMCs. This clonotype was sampled from a male donor in good health and CMV-seronegative. CDR3 in DNA: TGTGCCAGCAGTCCAGGGGTAGGAGGCTACACCTTC. It codes for CASSPGVGGYTF.